This T cell receptor beta chain comes out of a study of pediatric ulcerative colitis. The study, taken as a whole, reports: Blood-rectal clonal overlap within each person was significantly higher in ulcerative colitis patients than controls.

Note on this clone: The antigen remains undetermined.

One to two pinch biopsies were taken from the rectum during colonoscopy. Using immunoSEQ multiplex PCR, the repertoire was profiled, and TCRdb retains in-frame clones only, with some absent. The sample gives 40,000 to 60,000 clones, 78% of which show up once; 3% to 4.5% is in the top ten. Trimming at V came to 11 bases and at J to 3 bases, leaving 10 bases not matched to a gene. The germline gives CDR1 MGHRA, CDR2 YSYEKL. The CDR3 extends over 15 amino acids. The sequence came from a girl between 5 and 17 years old with moderate ulcerative colitis. Sequenced: gut tissue. The chain carries TRBV4-1 and TRBJ2-6, with 7 bases matching TRBD1. The CDR3 DNA follows: TGCGCCTCGGCCCAAGGGGGCATTGGGGCCAACGTCCTGACTTTC. Its protein product is CASAQGGIGANVLTF.